The present entry profiles one T cell receptor (beta chain) with its context. Its antigen is unknown. It has no much larger one-base neighbor in the sample; base qualities were not kept. Participants in the prospective study were aged 18 to 89 years, lived in 20 to 30 United States geographic areas, and enrolled through a virtual design. Cohort assignment in the prospective study relied on participant-reported clinical history from a screening survey and a study questionnaire. In the prospective study, mobile phlebotomists collected whole blood, serum and a nasopharyngeal or oropharyngeal swab from each participant. Over an approximately 2-month period, participants in the prospective study had the option of providing additional blood draws and questionnaires. Before DNA extraction, blood samples from the prospective study were shipped at room temperature or frozen. From the germline V gene, CDR1 is SGHRS and CDR2 is YFSETQ. The germline V and J ends show losses of 0 bases and 8 bases respectively, and no gene match explains 7 bases of the junction. Including the terminal cysteine and phenylalanine, the CDR3 comprises 15 residues. Only the CDR3 DNA is retained, 45 bases long and in frame from the first base.

This entry is derived from a study of blood T cell repertoires in COVID-19 (dated by TCRdb to 2020 to 2021). Study-wide context: Samples covering the acute and convalescent phases of COVID-19 were provided by collaborators in the United States, Italy and Spain. Where available, HLA class I and class II types were taken from metadata supplied by the sample provider and were not determined by assay-based typing. Nearly every sample came with metadata listing a de-identified subject ID, COVID-19 status, age in years and sex. The material from the prospective study consisted of cDNA or gDNA derived from T cells, B-cell-depleted T cells, or PBMCs. The dataset comprised deeply sampled blood TCRbeta repertoires from subjects exposed to, actively infected with, or recovered from COVID-19. Samples were obtained from the ongoing ImmuneRACE study (first 160 participants) and from some 1,300 subjects provided by 6 global collaborators. The repertoires were made available in a free public database intended to serve as a resource for research on the immune response to SARS-CoV-2.

Here is what the overall study found, with its caveats: The amount of clinical and demographic metadata varied by source and participant and was provided uncurated.

TCRbeta CDR3 regions were amplified from genomic DNA by means of the immunoSEQ Assay, a bias-controlled multiplex PCR. The source study handled its data this way. The number of nucleated cells in each sample was estimated from the amplification of reference gene primers within the assay. Sequence reads were collapsed and filtered to measure the absolute abundance of every unique TCRbeta CDR3 rearrangement. For each sample, productive Simpson clonality was calculated by taking the square root of Simpson's diversity index across productive rearrangements. This immuneACCESS table, as held by TCRdb, lists in-frame sequences with V and J called but not all clones. Of the missing ones, under half trace to an unresolved V gene in checked studies; the others have no known cause. The DNA was the basis for D and trimming; V, J and clone size are from that table. The sample includes fewer than 350,000 clones, with just over 85% observed a single time. 4% to 5% of the sample lies in the top ten.

Sample: PBMCs or T cells enriched from blood (not recorded which). The sequence is built from TRBV5-1 and TRBJ2-1, with 8 central nucleotides matching TRBD2. This sequence originates from a woman in her 40s with acute COVID-19. CDR3 loop: CASSLGSGSVDEQFF. The base sequence is TGCGCCAGCAGCTTGGGGAGCGGGAGTGTCGATGAGCAGTTCTTC.